This T cell receptor (beta chain) comes out of a study of human T cells and chemical hapten exposure. V lost 7 bases and J lost 4; bases outside the gene matches: 15. The germline CDR1 and CDR2 sequences are DFQATT and SNEGSKA (reference sequence). There are 16 residues in the CDR3. TCRdb passed the RACE reads through MiXCR, listing each CDR3 protein once. The sample has over 80,000 distinct CDR3 sequences, 11% seen once. Time point denoted: patch test 3, about 24 weeks after DPC sensitization. Regarding treatment: therapeutic diphenylcyclopropenone sensitization with weekly scalp DPC. Ahead of each patch test application, blood was drawn.

The chain uses TRBV20-1 and TRBJ2-5, with 10 bases matching TRBD1. This TCR was sampled from a woman in her twenties or thirties with alopecia areata. Some clones in this sample may be carry-over from other donors' samples. Material: whole blood, obtained in connection with sensitization to the hapten diphenylcyclopropenone (DPC). CDR3 sequence: CSGAGTGAPGLETQYF. The DNA for the CDR3 is TGCAGTGGCGCCGGGACAGGGGCCCCGGGTTTAGAGACCCAGTACTTC.